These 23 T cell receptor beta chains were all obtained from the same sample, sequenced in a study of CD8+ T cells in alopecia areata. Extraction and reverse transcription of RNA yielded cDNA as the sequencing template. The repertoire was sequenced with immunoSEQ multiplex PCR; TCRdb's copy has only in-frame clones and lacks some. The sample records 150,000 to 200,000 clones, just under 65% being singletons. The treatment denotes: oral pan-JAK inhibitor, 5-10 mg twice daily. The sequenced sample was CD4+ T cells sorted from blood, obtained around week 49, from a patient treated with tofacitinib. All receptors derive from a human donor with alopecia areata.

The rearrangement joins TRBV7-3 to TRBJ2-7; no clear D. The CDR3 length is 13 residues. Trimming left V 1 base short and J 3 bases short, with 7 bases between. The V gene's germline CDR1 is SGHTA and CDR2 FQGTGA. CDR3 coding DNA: TGTGCCAGCAGCTTAAATGCAGGCTACGAGCAGTACTTC. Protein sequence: CASSLNAGYEQYF.

The CDR3 sequence is CASQGRTNQPQHF. The DNA of the CDR3 is TGTGCCAGCCAGGGGAGAACAAATCAGCCCCAGCATTTT. V and J are TRBV28 and TRBJ1-5, with D possibly matching TRBD1 (6 bases). Looked up from germline, CDR1 is MDHEN and CDR2 is SYDVKM. This CDR3 is built from 13 residues. Trimming cost V 8 bases and J 4 bases, with 12 bases left between them.

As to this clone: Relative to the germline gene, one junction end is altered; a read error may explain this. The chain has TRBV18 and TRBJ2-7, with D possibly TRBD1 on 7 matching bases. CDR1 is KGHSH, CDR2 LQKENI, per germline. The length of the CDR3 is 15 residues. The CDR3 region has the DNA TGTGCCAGCTCACCCTACCCTAAACAGGGGACTCAAGGGGACTTC. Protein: CASSPYPKQGTQGDF.

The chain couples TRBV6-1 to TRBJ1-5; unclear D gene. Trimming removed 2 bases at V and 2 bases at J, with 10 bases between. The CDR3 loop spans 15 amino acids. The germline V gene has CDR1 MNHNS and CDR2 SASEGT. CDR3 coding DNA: TGTGCCAGCAGTGAACCCCCGGGCGGCAATCAGCCCCAGCATTTT. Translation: CASSEPPGGNQPQHF.

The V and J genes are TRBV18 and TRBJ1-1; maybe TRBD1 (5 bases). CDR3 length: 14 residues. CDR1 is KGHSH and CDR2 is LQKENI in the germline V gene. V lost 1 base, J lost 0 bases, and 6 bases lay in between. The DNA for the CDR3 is TGTGCCAGCTCACCACGACAGATGAACACTGAAGCTTTCTTT. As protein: CASSPRQMNTEAFF.

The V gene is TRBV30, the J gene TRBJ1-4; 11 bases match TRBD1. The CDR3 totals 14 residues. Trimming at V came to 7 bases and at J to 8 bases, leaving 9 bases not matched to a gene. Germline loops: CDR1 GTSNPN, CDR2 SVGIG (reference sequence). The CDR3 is CALGQGGLYEKLFF. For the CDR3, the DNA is TGTGCCTTGGGACAGGGGGGGCTTTACGAAAAACTGTTTTTT.

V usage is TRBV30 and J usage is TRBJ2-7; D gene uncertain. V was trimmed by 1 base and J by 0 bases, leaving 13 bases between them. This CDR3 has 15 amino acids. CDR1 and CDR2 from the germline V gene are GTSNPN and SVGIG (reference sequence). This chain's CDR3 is CAWSDQNSDSYEQYF. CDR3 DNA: TGTGCCTGGAGTGACCAGAACAGCGACTCCTACGAGCAGTACTTC.

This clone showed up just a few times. CDR3 loop: CAWSGGLRREAFF. The CDR3 DNA sequence: TGTGCCTGGAGTGGGGGACTTCGACGCGAAGCTTTCTTT. The chain joins TRBV30 to TRBJ1-1; possibly TRBD1 for D (5 bases). The length of the CDR3 is 13 residues. Between the trimmed V and J ends, which lost 1 base and 8 bases, there was a span of 14 bases. Germline lookup yields CDR1 GTSNPN and CDR2 SVGIG (reference sequence).

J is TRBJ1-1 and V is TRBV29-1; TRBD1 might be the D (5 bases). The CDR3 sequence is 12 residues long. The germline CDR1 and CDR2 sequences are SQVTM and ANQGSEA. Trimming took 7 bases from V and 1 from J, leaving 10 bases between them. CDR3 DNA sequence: TGCAGCGCCCTACAGGAGAACACTGAAGCTTTCTTT. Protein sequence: CSALQENTEAFF.

The CDR3 sequence: CASSGVLHQPQHF. Written as DNA, the CDR3 is TGTGCCAGCAGTGGGGTACTACATCAGCCCCAGCATTTT. The V gene is TRBV6-6, the J gene TRBJ1-5; D is unclear. Germline assignment: CDR1 MNHNY and CDR2 SVGAGI (reference sequence). V lost 5 bases and J lost 5, with 10 bases in between. CDR3 length: 13 residues.

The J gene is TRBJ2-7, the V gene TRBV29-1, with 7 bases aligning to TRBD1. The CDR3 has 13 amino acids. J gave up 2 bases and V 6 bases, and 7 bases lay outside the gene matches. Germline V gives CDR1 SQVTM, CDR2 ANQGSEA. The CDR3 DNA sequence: TGCAGCGTCGCCGGGACAGTGGCCTACGAGCAGTACTTC. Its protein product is CSVAGTVAYEQYF.

The CDR3 DNA is TGCGCCAGCAGCCAAGATGCCAGGACACCCTCCTACGAGCAGTACTTC. It is translated as CASSQDARTPSYEQYF. The chain links TRBV4-3 to TRBJ2-7, with a weak D call TRBD1 (5 bases). This CDR3 has 16 residues. Germline CDR1 reads LGHNA; CDR2 reads YSLEER. Trimming took off 0 bases at V and 0 bases at J, with 12 bases between the two ends.

CDR3 in amino acids: CSVGAGDQFNEQFF. The CDR3, as DNA: TGCAGCGTTGGGGCAGGGGACCAATTCAATGAGCAGTTCTTC. The J gene is TRBJ2-1, the V gene TRBV29-1; weak D call: TRBD1 (6 bases). The V end was cut by 4 bases, the J end by 6 bases, with 16 bases between. The length of the CDR3 is 14 residues. Germline CDR1 and CDR2: SQVTM and ANQGSEA.

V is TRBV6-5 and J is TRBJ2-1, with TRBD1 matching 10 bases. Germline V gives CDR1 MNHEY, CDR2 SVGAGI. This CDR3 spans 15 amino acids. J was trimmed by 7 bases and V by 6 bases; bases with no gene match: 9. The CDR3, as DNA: TGTGCCAGCAGACTCCCGGGACAGGGGTTAAATGAGCAGTTCTTC. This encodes CASRLPGQGLNEQFF.

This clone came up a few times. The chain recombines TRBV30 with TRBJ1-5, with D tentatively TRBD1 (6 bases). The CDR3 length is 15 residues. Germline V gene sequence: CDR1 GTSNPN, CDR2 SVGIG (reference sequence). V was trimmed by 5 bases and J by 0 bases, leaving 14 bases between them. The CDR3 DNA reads TGTGCCTGGGCCCAAAAGGACAGTAGCAATCAGCCCCAGCATTTT. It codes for CAWAQKDSSNQPQHF.

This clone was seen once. The CDR3 sequence: CAWSVSGASYF. DNA of the CDR3: TGTGCCTGGAGTGTGAGTGGGGCCTCATACTTC. The chain recombines TRBV30 with TRBJ2-5; perhaps TRBD1 as D (5 bases). V lost 0 bases to trimming and J lost 14 bases, with 13 bases between them. CDR1 GTSNPN and CDR2 SVGIG come from the germline V gene (reference sequence). The CDR3 is 11 amino acids.

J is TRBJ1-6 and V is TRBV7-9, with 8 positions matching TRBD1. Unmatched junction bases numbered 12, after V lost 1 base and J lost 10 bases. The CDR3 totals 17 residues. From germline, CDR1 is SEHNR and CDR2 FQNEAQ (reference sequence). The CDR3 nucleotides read TGTGCCAGCAGCTTAGTTATGTCGGACAGGGCTAGCTCACCCCTCCACTTT. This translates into CASSLVMSDRASSPLHF.

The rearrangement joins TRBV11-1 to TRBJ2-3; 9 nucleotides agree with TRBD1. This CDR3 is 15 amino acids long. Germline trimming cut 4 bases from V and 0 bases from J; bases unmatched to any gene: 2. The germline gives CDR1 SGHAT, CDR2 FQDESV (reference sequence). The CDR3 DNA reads TGTGCCAGCAGCTCCGACAGGGGGAGCACAGATACGCAGTATTTT. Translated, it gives CASSSDRGSTDTQYF.

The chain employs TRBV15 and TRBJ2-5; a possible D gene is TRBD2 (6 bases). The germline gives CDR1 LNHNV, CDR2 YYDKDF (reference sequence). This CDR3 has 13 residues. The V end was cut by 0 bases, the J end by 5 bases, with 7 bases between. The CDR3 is CATSREGRETQYF. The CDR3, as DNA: TGTGCCACCAGCAGAGAGGGGAGGGAGACCCAGTACTTC.

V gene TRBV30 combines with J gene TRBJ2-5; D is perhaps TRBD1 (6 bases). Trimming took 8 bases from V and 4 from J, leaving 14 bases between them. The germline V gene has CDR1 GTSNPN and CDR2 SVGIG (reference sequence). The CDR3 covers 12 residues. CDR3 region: CALQGGGETQYF. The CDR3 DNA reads TGTGCCCTACAGGGTGGGGGAGAGACCCAGTACTTC.

The CDR3 loop is CSVGGTPLYEQYF. Written as DNA, the CDR3 is TGCAGCGTTGGGGGGACACCCCTCTACGAGCAGTACTTC. This chain uses TRBV29-1 with TRBJ2-7; D perhaps matches TRBD1 (6 bases). Trimming removed 4 bases at V and 3 bases at J, with 13 bases between. Looked up from germline, CDR1 is SQVTM and CDR2 is ANQGSEA. The CDR3 covers 13 residues.

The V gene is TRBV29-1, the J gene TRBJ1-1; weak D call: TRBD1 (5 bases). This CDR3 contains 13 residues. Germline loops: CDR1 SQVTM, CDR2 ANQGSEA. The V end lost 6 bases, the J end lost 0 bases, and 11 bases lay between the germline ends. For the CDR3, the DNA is TGCAGCGTAGCAGGGCTCATGAACACTGAAGCTTTCTTT. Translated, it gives CSVAGLMNTEAFF.

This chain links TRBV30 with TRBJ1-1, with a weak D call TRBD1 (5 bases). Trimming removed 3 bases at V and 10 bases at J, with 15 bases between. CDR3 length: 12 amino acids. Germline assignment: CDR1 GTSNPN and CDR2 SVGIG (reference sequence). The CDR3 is CAWRGGLGPAFF. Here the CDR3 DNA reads TGTGCCTGGAGGGGGGGATTAGGACCAGCTTTCTTT. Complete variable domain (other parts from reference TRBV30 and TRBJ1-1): SQTIHQWPATLVQPVGSPLSLECTVEGTSNPNLYWYRQAAGRGLQLLFYSVGIGQISSEVPQNLSASRPQDRQFILSSKKLLLSDSGFYLCAWRGGLGPAFFGQGTRLTVV.